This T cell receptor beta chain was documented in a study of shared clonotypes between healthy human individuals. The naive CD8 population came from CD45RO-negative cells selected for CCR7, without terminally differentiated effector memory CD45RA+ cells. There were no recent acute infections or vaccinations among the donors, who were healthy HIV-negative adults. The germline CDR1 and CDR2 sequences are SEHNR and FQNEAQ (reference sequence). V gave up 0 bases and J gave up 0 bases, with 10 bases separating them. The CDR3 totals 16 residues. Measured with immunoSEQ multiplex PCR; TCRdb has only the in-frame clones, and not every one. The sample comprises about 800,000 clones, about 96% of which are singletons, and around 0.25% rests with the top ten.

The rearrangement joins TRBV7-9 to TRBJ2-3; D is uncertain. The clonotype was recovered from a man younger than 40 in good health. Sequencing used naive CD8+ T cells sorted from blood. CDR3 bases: TGTGCCAGCAGCTTAGCGCGACCGCTTAGCACAGATACGCAGTATTTT. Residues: CASSLARPLSTDTQYF.